This T cell receptor (beta chain) is drawn from a study of blood T cells in healthy people across ages. PCR was performed a second time for about 7 to 12 cycles using a sample-barcoded 5' primer and a J-beta primer mix. MiXCR, applied by TCRdb to the 5' RACE reads, yields one record per CDR3 protein. The table lists 800,000 to 1,300,000 distinct CDR3 sequences, approximately 26% of them singletons. The table lists this clonotype with a few counts. These data also featured in a second study, about T cells of mothers and their children. As that report states: All extracted RNA went into cDNA synthesis, approximately 1.5 ug per 15 ul.

Sample: blood. This sequence originates from a girl aged 2-9 years in good health.

The CDR3 here is CASSPQEGHSPLHF. The DNA of the CDR3 is TGTGCCAGCTCACCACAGGAGGGTCATTCACCCCTCCACTTT. The gene calls are TRBV18 and TRBJ1-6, with unresolved D. The ends were cut back, 1 base at V and 8 bases at J, with 9 bases in the middle. The CDR3 is 14 residues long. The V gene's germline CDR1 is KGHSH and CDR2 LQKENI.